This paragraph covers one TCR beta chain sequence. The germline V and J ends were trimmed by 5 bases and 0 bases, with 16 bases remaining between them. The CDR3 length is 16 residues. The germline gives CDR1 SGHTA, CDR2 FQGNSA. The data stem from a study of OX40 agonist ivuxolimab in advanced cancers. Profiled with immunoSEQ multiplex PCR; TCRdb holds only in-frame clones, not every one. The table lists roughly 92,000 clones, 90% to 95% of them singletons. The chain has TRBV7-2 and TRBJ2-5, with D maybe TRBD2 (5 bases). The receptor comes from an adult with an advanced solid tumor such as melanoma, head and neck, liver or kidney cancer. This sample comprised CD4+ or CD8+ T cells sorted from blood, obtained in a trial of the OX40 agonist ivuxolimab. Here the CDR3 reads CASSPGWGTDQETQYF. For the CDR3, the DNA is TGTGCCAGCAGCCCGGGGTGGGGTACGGACCAAGAGACCCAGTACTTC.